The 8 T cell receptor beta chains reported below all come from one sample, sequenced in a study of cytomegalovirus exposure and HLA in healthy donors. PCR amplification relied on 60 Vbeta primers (plus 13 Jbeta primers). Only in-frame clones appear in the TCRdb table, and some are missing; sequencing was by immunoSEQ multiplex PCR. This sample has about 120,000 clones, with nearly 65% found just once. The source material was PBMCs. The receptors originated from a man aged 40-49 years in good health and CMV-seropositive.

The gene calls are TRBV11-2 and TRBJ1-2, with 9 bases that match TRBD1. After removal of 6 bases from V and 7 bases from J, the junction contained 12 bases not matched to a gene. This CDR3 has 15 amino acids. Germline-derived CDR1 and CDR2 are SGHAT and FQNNGV. The CDR3 loop reads CASSRDREVGGGYTF. The CDR3 coding sequence is TGTGCCAGCAGTCGGGACAGGGAGGTAGGAGGTGGCTACACCTTC.

V usage is TRBV5-4 and J usage is TRBJ2-5, with no clear D. The CDR3 sequence is 13 residues long. V dropped 1 base and J dropped 5 bases, with 9 bases sitting between them. In germline, CDR1 is SGHNT, CDR2 YYREEE (reference sequence). The CDR3 is CASSLNKEETQYF. As DNA, the CDR3 is TGTGCCAGCAGCTTGAATAAGGAGGAGACCCAGTACTTC.

The rearrangement uses TRBV23-1 and TRBJ2-1; 9 nucleotides match TRBD2. TRBV23-1 is annotated as an ORF whose role is uncertain. V was clipped by 1 base and J by 0 bases; unmatched bases: 10. CDR3 length: 19 amino acids. CDR3 DNA sequence: TGCGCCAGCAGTCAATGGAGGACTAGCGAGGGAAGCTCCTACAATGAGCAGTTCTTC. Translation: CASSQWRTSEGSSYNEQFF.

The rearrangement uses TRBV5-4 and TRBJ2-5; a weak D match, TRBD1 (7 bases). The CDR3 totals 14 residues. V dropped 0 bases and J dropped 4 bases, with 10 bases sitting between them. The germline gives CDR1 SGHNT, CDR2 YYREEE (reference sequence). Written as DNA, the CDR3 is TGTGCCAGCAGCTTGGACAGGGGAGGAGAGACCCAGTACTTC. Translating it yields CASSLDRGGETQYF.

The rearrangement links TRBV27 to TRBJ1-4; the match to TRBD1 covers 8 bases. The CDR3 spans 16 residues. The V segment lost 1 base and the J segment 8 bases; nucleotides outside the gene matches: 9. CDR1 and CDR2 (germline): MNHEY, SMNVEV (reference sequence). Here the CDR3 reads CASSLFGQGAPEKLFF. In DNA form, the CDR3 reads TGTGCCAGCAGTTTATTCGGGCAGGGGGCGCCCGAAAAACTGTTTTTT. Filled out from reference TRBV27 and TRBJ1-4, the complete variable domain reads EAQVTQNPRYLITVTGKKLTVTCSQNMNHEYMSWYRQDPGLGLRQIYYSMNVEVTDKGDVPEGYKVSRKEKRNFPLILESPSPNQTSLYFCASSLFGQGAPEKLFFGSGTQLSVL.

V is TRBV30 and J is TRBJ1-1; 7 bases agree with TRBD1. This CDR3 region has 13 residues. Germline V gene sequence: CDR1 GTSNPN, CDR2 SVGIG (reference sequence). Trimming removed 2 bases from V and 1 base from J; junction bases left unmatched: 1. The CDR3 coding sequence is TGTGCCTGGAGTACAGGGGCGAACACTGAAGCTTTCTTT. It specifies CAWSTGANTEAFF.

Points on this clone: Distinct nucleotide sequences in the sample also encode this CDR3. V usage is TRBV5-4 and J usage is TRBJ1-6; TRBD1 matches at 10 bases. Germline V gives CDR1 SGHNT, CDR2 YYREEE (reference sequence). The CDR3 consists of 18 residues. The trim removed 2 bases at V and 9 bases at J, leaving 14 bases unmatched. The CDR3 DNA follows: TGTGCCAGCAGCTTACGGCCGACTGTGACAGGGGGCGTTTCACCCCTCCACTTT. Translating gives CASSLRPTVTGGVSPLHF.

This clone was recorded a few times. The gene calls are TRBV2 and TRBJ2-7; 10 bases align to TRBD2. The ends lost 4 bases at V and 3 bases at J; junction bases unmatched: 6. Germline V CDR1 and CDR2: SNHLY, FYNNEI. This CDR3 has 15 residues. CDR3 in DNA: TGTGCCAGCAGTGGTTCAGCGGGAGGGATCTACGAGCAGTACTTC. Translating it yields CASSGSAGGIYEQYF. Looking up the rest from reference TRBV2 and TRBJ2-7 gives the full variable domain: EPEVTQTPSHQVTQMGQEVILRCVPISNHLYFYWYRQILGQKVEFLVSFYNNEISEKSEIFDDQFSVERPDGSNFTLKIRSTKLEDSAMYFCASSGSAGGIYEQYFGPGTRLTVT.